Each of the 25 T cell receptor beta chains below was sequenced from the same sample in a study of T cells in Graves' hyperthyroidism and ophthalmopathy. TCR beta CDR3 region amplification was performed from RNA transcripts. The HTBI primer set was used in a first-round RT-PCR of the TCR CDR3. TCRdb reprocessed the multiplex PCR reads via MiXCR and lists one record per CDR3 protein. The table includes a few hundred thousand distinct CDR3 sequences, around a sixth detected once. Sequenced input: blood. The receptors originated from a woman aged 18-30 years with Graves' hyperthyroidism.

This clonotype was picked up many times. The chain carries TRBV9 and TRBJ2-3, with TRBD1 as a possible D gene (5 bases). Germline V gene lookup returns CDR1 SGDLS and CDR2 YYNGEE. The CDR3 contains 16 residues. V shed 0 bases and J shed 0 bases, with 11 bases lying between them. CDR3: CASSVVGQESTDTQYF. CDR3 nucleotide sequence: TGTGCCAGCAGCGTAGTGGGGCAGGAGAGCACAGATACGCAGTATTTT.

This clonotype was counted at least ten times. The CDR3 reads CASSSSTGNQPQHF. The CDR3, as DNA: TGTGCCAGCAGCTCCTCTACAGGGAACCAGCCCCAGCATTTT. The chain joins TRBV7-8 to TRBJ1-5; weak D call: TRBD1 (6 bases). This CDR3 region has 14 residues. Between the trimmed V and J ends, which lost 4 bases and 7 bases, there was a span of 14 bases. CDR1 is SGHVS and CDR2 is FQNEAQ in the germline V gene. Based on the CDR3 plus reference TRBV7-8 and TRBJ1-5, the full variable domain is GAGVSQSPRYKVAKRGQDVALRCDPISGHVSLFWYQQALGQGPEFLTYFQNEAQLDKSGLPSDRFFAERPEGSVSTLKIQRTQQEDSAVYLCASSSSTGNQPQHFGDGTRLSIL.

J is TRBJ2-1 and V is TRBV24-1; 10 bases map to TRBD1. V lost 1 base, J lost 6 bases, and 5 bases stayed unmatched. CDR3 size: 16 residues. Germline loops: CDR1 KGHDR, CDR2 SFDVKD. CDR3 residues: CATSDLGTGDFNEQFF. The DNA for the CDR3 is TGTGCCACCAGTGATTTAGGGACAGGGGATTTCAATGAGCAGTTCTTC.

This clonotype was counted many times. The V call is TRBV20-1, the J call TRBJ2-7; no definite D call. The CDR3 is 13 residues long. V gave up 1 base and J gave up 2 bases, with 9 bases separating them. Germline V gene data show CDR1 as DFQATT and CDR2 as SNEGSKA (reference sequence). Written as DNA, the CDR3 is TGCAGTGCTAGAGGCCAGTTTACCTACGAGCAGTACTTC. It specifies CSARGQFTYEQYF.

This clonotype appeared many times. The chain employs TRBV6-2 or TRBV6-3 and TRBJ2-7, with D possibly TRBD2 on 5 matching bases. The germline V and J ends were trimmed by 5 bases and 3 bases, with 17 bases remaining between them. This CDR3 is built from 15 residues. Germline-derived CDR1 and CDR2 are MNHEY and SVGEGT. CDR3 loop: CASSPQGGTLYEQYF. DNA for the CDR3: TGTGCCAGCAGTCCTCAAGGAGGTACTCTCTACGAGCAGTACTTC.

This chain links TRBV9 with TRBJ1-5; D remains unclear. This CDR3 has 15 amino acids. V lost 4 bases, J lost 0 bases, and 11 bases lay in between. CDR1 and CDR2 from the germline V gene are SGDLS and YYNGEE. The CDR3 sequence is CASSTGSDSNQPQHF. The CDR3 DNA sequence: TGTGCCAGCAGCACCGGGAGCGATAGCAATCAGCCCCAGCATTTT.

This clonotype was seen only a few times. This chain uses TRBV20-1 with TRBJ1-2, with a tentative D call TRBD1 (5 bases). The germline gives CDR1 DFQATT, CDR2 SNEGSKA (reference sequence). V was clipped by 1 base and J by 8 bases, with 14 bases between them. The CDR3 consists of 13 residues. CDR3 nucleotides: TGCAGTGCTAGAGTGTCAGGGAAATTCGGCTACACCTTC. Its protein product is CSARVSGKFGYTF.

Comment on this clonotype: A read error may be the cause here, since a much bigger clone is one base away. The V call is TRBV6-1, the J call TRBJ1-5, with D tentatively TRBD1 (6 bases). The germline V gene has CDR1 MNHNS and CDR2 SASEGT. V dropped 5 bases and J dropped 2 bases, with 13 bases sitting between them. This CDR3 is built from 15 residues. CDR3 region: CASSIRGTRNQPQHF. CDR3 DNA sequence: TGTGCCAGCAGTATAAGGGGGACGCGCAATCAGCCCCAGCATTTT.

J is TRBJ2-7 and V is TRBV5-4; either TRBD1 or TRBD2 may fit D (6 bases each). The CDR3 sequence is 15 residues long. CDR1 is SGHNT, CDR2 YYREEE, per germline (reference sequence). V was clipped by 0 bases and J by 4 bases, with 14 bases between them. As DNA, the CDR3 is TGTGCCAGCAGCTTGGCCGGAGGGGGGAAATACGAGCAGTACTTC. Its translation is CASSLAGGGKYEQYF.

At least ten counts were recorded for this clonotype. The V call is TRBV5-6, the J call TRBJ2-7; 9 bases map to TRBD2. The CDR3 extends over 15 amino acids. Germline CDR1 SGHDT, CDR2 YYEEEE. V was clipped by 2 bases and J by 4 bases; unmatched bases: 7. The CDR3 nucleotides are TGTGCCAGCAGCTTAGGTAGCGGGAGCTTTTACGAGCAGTACTTC. Translating it yields CASSLGSGSFYEQYF.

This sequence joins TRBV9 and TRBJ2-7; 10 positions agree with TRBD1. The V gene end was trimmed by 4 bases and the J gene end by 5 bases; junction bases not matched to a gene: 9. The V gene's germline CDR1 is SGDLS and CDR2 YYNGEE. CDR3 length: 15 amino acids. The chain's CDR3 is CASSTSGTGVHEQYF. The CDR3 bases are TGTGCCAGCAGCACCTCCGGGACAGGGGTCCACGAGCAGTACTTC.

This clonotype is a singleton in its sample. This chain links TRBV11-3 with TRBJ2-3, with 9 bases matching TRBD2. V dropped 0 bases and J dropped 2; count of bases not matched to a gene: 12. The CDR3 has 19 amino acids. CDR1 and CDR2 (germline): SGHNT, YENEEA. The CDR3 nucleotides are TGTGCCAGCAGCTTAGATGGAGGAGCGGGAGGCTTAGACACAGATACGCAGTATTTT. Its translation: CASSLDGGAGGLDTDTQYF.

This clonotype was counted ten times or more. The chain couples TRBV7-3 to TRBJ2-5, with D possibly TRBD2 on 5 matching bases. Germline V gene sequence: CDR1 SGHTA, CDR2 FQGTGA. V lost 5 bases and J lost 4, with 11 bases in between. The CDR3 sequence is 13 residues long. The CDR3 reads CASSPAGPETQYF. The CDR3 DNA reads TGTGCCAGCAGCCCCGCGGGTCCAGAGACCCAGTACTTC.

Many counts were recorded for this clonotype. The chain has TRBV20-1 and TRBJ2-1, with 11 bases lining up with TRBD2. The CDR3 has 17 residues. The ends lost 0 bases at V and 8 bases at J; junction bases unmatched: 12. Germline V CDR1 and CDR2: DFQATT, SNEGSKA (reference sequence). CDR3 protein: CSARDDSSGRRYDEQFF. DNA for the CDR3: TGCAGTGCTAGAGATGACTCTAGCGGGAGGAGGTATGATGAGCAGTTCTTC.

This clonotype was counted between two and nine times. Given a much more abundant clone one base away, this may be a read error. V usage is TRBV7-2 and J usage is TRBJ2-1, with no clear D. V was clipped by 10 bases and J by 7 bases, with 14 bases between them. CDR1 and CDR2 from the germline V gene are SGHTA and FQGNSA. The CDR3 consists of 12 residues. CDR3: CANSPRINEQFF. The CDR3 nucleotides read TGTGCCAACAGTCCCCGGATAAATGAGCAGTTCTTC.

This rearrangement joins TRBV20-1 to TRBJ2-5, with TRBD2 identical over 7 bases. The CDR3 is made up of 13 amino acids. CDR1 and CDR2 from the germline V gene are DFQATT and SNEGSKA (reference sequence). The trim removed 3 bases at V and 9 bases at J, leaving 10 bases unmatched. The CDR3 nucleotides read TGCAGTGCTAGGGTCGGTGGGGGGGGGGCCCAGTACTTC. Translating gives CSARVGGGGAQYF.

This chain uses TRBV4-1 with TRBJ2-7, with TRBD2 matching over 7 bases. The CDR3 is 15 residues long. The germline gives CDR1 MGHRA, CDR2 YSYEKL. After removal of 0 bases from V and 3 bases from J, the junction contained 5 bases not matched to a gene. The CDR3 loop is CASSQEIGRGYEQYF. The CDR3, as DNA: TGCGCCAGCAGCCAAGAAATAGGGAGGGGCTACGAGCAGTACTTC.

This clonotype was detected ten times or more. This chain joins TRBV10-3 and TRBJ1-2; a possible D gene is TRBD1 (5 bases). Germline lookup yields CDR1 ENHRY and CDR2 SYGVKD. The V gene lost 6 bases and the J gene lost 2 bases, with 22 bases spanning the gap. The CDR3 is made up of 17 amino acids. The CDR3: CAISQTRGRRGNYGYTF. CDR3 bases: TGTGCCATCAGCCAAACCCGGGGACGGCGAGGGAACTATGGCTACACCTTC.

J is TRBJ1-4 and V is TRBV4-2, with 8 bases lining up with TRBD1. The CDR3 is 17 residues long. CDR1 and CDR2 from the germline V gene are LGHNA and YNFKEQ. With 4 bases clipped from V and 6 bases from J, the junction kept 13 bases outside the gene matches. The CDR3 reads CASSLNGWTGRDEKLFF. The CDR3 DNA follows: TGTGCCAGCAGCCTCAACGGCTGGACAGGGCGCGATGAAAAACTGTTTTTT.

This clonotype came up many times. This chain uses TRBV28 with TRBJ1-2; D perhaps matches TRBD1 (5 bases). The CDR3 is made up of 10 amino acids. Trimming took 10 bases from V and 4 from J, leaving 7 bases between them. The germline gives CDR1 MDHEN, CDR2 SYDVKM. CDR3 sequence reads: CAIGGYGYTF. In DNA form, the CDR3 reads TGTGCCATCGGGGGCTATGGCTACACCTTC.

There are a few counts of this clonotype. The chain joins TRBV29-1 to TRBJ1-1, with D possibly matching TRBD1 (5 bases). V was trimmed by 5 bases and J by 0 bases, leaving 10 bases between them. Germline V CDR1 and CDR2: SQVTM, ANQGSEA. This CDR3 has 13 amino acids. The CDR3 loop reads CSVRGTVNTEAFF. The CDR3 DNA follows: TGCAGCGTTCGGGGGACGGTGAACACTGAAGCTTTCTTT.

V usage is TRBV10-3 and J usage is TRBJ2-4; 10 nucleotides agree with TRBD2. The CDR3 length is 16 residues. The V gene end was trimmed by 11 bases and the J gene end by 3 bases; junction bases not matched to a gene: 13. Germline CDR1 ENHRY, CDR2 SYGVKD. The CDR3 sequence: CAPLAGEGEDKNIQYF. DNA of the CDR3: TGTGCCCCGCTAGCGGGAGAAGGTGAAGACAAAAACATTCAGTACTTC.

The rearrangement joins TRBV7-9 to TRBJ1-2, with 11 bases identical to TRBD1. This CDR3 has 17 amino acids. V was clipped by 5 bases and J by 0 bases; unmatched bases: 8. Germline V CDR1 and CDR2: SEHNR, FQNEAQ (reference sequence). The chain's CDR3 is CASSGGTGGTPNYGYTF. CDR3 bases: TGTGCCAGCAGCGGAGGGACAGGGGGGACACCTAACTATGGCTACACCTTC.

This clonotype was detected ten times or more. The gene calls are TRBV30 and TRBJ2-1; TRBD2 aligns across 11 bases. The V gene's germline CDR1 is GTSNPN and CDR2 SVGIG (reference sequence). This CDR3 is 14 amino acids long. The ends lost 8 bases at V and 7 bases at J; junction bases unmatched: 10. CDR3 protein: CAGKLAGDRNEQFF. The DNA for the CDR3 is TGTGCCGGGAAACTAGCGGGAGATCGAAATGAGCAGTTCTTC.

This clonotype is a singleton in its sample. The chain couples TRBV19 to TRBJ1-4; 9 nucleotides align to TRBD1. Losses at the gene ends were 10 bases for V and 3 bases for J; bases not matched to a gene: 9. Germline V gene data show CDR1 as LNHDA and CDR2 as SQIVND (reference sequence). The CDR3 is 15 amino acids. CDR3 in DNA: TGTGCCACCCGGACAGGGGTCGAGGCTAATGAAAAACTGTTTTTT. Translating gives CATRTGVEANEKLFF.